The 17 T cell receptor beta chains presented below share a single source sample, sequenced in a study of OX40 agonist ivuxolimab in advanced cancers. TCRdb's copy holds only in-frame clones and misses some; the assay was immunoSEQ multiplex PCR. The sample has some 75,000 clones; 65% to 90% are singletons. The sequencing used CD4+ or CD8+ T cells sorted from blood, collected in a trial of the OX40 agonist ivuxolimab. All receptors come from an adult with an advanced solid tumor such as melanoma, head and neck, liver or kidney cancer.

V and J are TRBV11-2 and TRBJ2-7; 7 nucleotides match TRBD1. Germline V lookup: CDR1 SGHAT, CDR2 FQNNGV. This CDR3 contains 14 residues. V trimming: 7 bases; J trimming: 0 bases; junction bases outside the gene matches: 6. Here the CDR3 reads CASTPGQSSYEQYF. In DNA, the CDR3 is TGTGCCAGCACACCGGGACAGAGCTCCTACGAGCAGTACTTC.

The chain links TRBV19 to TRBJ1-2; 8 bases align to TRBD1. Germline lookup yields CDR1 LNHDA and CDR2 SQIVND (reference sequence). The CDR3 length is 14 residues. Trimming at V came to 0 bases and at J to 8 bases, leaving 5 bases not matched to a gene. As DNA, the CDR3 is TGTGCCAGTAGTATAGATGGACAGGGTATGGGCTACACCTTC. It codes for CASSIDGQGMGYTF.

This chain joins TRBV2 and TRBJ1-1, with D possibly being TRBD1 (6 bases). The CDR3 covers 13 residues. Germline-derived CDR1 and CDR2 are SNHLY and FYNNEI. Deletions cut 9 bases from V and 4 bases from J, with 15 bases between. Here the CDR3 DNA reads TGTGCCAGTACCGCCCAGGGGTTCACTGAAGCTTTCTTT. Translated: CASTAQGFTEAFF.

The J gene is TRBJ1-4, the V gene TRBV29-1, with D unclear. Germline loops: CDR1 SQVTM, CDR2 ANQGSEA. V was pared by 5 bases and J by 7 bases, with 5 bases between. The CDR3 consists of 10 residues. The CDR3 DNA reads TGCAGCGTTTGGCGTGAAAAACTGTTTTTT. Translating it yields CSVWREKLFF.

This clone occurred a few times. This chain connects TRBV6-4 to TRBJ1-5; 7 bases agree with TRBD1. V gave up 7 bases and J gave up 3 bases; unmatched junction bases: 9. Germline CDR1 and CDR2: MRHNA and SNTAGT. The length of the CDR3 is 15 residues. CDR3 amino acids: CASKRDSPYNQPQHF. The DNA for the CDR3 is TGTGCCAGCAAACGGGACAGTCCCTACAATCAGCCCCAGCATTTT.

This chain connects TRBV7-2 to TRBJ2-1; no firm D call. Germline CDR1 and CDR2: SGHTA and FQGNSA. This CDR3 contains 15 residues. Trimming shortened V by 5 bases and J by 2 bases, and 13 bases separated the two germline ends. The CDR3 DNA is TGTGCCAGCAGCCCGGGTTTGTCAGCCTACAATGAGCAGTTCTTC. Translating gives CASSPGLSAYNEQFF. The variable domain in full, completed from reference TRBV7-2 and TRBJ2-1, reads GAGVSQSPSNKVTEKGKDVELRCDPISGHTALYWYRQSLGQGLEFLIYFQGNSAPDKSGLPSDRFSAERTGGSVSTLTIQRTQQEDSAVYLCASSPGLSAYNEQFFGPGTRLTVL.

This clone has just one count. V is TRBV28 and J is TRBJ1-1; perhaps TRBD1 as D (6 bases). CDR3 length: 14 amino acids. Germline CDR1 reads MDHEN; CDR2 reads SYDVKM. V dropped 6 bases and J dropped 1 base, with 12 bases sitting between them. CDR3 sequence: CASSSGRGNTEAFF. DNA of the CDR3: TGTGCCAGCAGCTCAGGCAGGGGGAACACTGAAGCTTTCTTT.

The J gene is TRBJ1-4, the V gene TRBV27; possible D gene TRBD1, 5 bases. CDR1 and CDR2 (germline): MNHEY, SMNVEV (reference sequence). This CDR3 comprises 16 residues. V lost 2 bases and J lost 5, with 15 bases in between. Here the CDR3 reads CASSLVGGIVNEKLFF. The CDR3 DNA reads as TGTGCCAGCAGTTTAGTCGGGGGTATCGTGAATGAAAAACTGTTTTTT.

CDR3 in DNA: TGTGCCAGCAGCTTAGATCTTTATTCAGCCCAAGAGACCCAGTACTTC. Its translation: CASSLDLYSAQETQYF. This sequence joins TRBV11-3 and TRBJ2-5; D call uncertain. Looked up from germline, CDR1 is SGHNT and CDR2 is YENEEA. The ends were cut back, 0 bases at V and 1 base at J, with 12 bases in the middle. The CDR3 is made up of 16 amino acids.

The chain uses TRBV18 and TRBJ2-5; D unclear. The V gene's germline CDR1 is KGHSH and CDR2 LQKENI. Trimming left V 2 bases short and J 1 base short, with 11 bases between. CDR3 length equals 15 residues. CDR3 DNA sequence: TGTGCCAGCTCACCATTCGGTCAGGCCCAAGAGACCCAGTACTTC. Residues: CASSPFGQAQETQYF.

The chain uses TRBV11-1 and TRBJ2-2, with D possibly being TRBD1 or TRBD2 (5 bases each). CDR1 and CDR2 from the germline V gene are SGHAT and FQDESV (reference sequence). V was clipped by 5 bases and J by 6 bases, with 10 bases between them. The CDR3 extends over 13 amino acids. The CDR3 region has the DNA TGTGCCAGCAGCACCCGAGGGGCCGGGGAGCTGTTTTTT. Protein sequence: CASSTRGAGELFF. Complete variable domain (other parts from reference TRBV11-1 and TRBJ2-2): EAEVAQSPRYKITEKSQAVAFWCDPISGHATLYWYRQILGQGPELLVQFQDESVVDDSQLPKDRFSAERLKGVDSTLKIQPAELGDSAMYLCASSTRGAGELFFGEGSRLTVL.

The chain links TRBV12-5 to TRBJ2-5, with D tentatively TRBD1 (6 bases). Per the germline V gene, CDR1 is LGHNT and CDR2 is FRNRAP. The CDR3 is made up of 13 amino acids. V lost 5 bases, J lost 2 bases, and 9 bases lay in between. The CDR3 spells CASGKGHQETQYF. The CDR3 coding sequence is TGTGCTAGTGGTAAGGGACATCAAGAGACCCAGTACTTC.

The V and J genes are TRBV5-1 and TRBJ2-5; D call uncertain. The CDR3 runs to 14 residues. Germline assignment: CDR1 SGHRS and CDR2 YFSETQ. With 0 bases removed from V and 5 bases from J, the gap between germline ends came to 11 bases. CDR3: CASSLDGSSETQYF. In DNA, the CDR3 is TGCGCCAGCAGCTTGGATGGTAGCTCGGAGACCCAGTACTTC.

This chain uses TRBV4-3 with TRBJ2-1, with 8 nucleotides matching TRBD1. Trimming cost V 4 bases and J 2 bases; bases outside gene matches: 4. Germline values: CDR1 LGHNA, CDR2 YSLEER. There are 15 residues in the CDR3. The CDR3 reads CASSRGQGPYNEQFF. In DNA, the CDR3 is TGCGCCAGCAGCCGAGGACAGGGTCCCTACAATGAGCAGTTCTTC.

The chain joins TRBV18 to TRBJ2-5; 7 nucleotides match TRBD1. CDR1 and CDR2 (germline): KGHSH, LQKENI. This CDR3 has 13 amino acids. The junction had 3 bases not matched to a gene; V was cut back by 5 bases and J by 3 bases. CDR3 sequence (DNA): TGTGCCAGCTCAAGGGGACAGAAAGAGACCCAGTACTTC. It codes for CASSRGQKETQYF.

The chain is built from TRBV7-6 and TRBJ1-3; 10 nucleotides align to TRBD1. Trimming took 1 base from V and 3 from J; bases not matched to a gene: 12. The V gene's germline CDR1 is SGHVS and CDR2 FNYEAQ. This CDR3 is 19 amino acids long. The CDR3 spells CASSLERSTGGKVGNTIYF. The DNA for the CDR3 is TGTGCCAGCAGCTTAGAAAGGTCGACAGGGGGCAAGGTTGGAAACACCATATATTTT.

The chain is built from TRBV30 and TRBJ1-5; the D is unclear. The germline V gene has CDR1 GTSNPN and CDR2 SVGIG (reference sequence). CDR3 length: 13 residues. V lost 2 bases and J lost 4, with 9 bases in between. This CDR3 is CAWSPELNQPQHF. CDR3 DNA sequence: TGTGCCTGGAGTCCCGAACTTAATCAGCCCCAGCATTTT. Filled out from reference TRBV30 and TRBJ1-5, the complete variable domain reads SQTIHQWPATLVQPVGSPLSLECTVEGTSNPNLYWYRQAAGRGLQLLFYSVGIGQISSEVPQNLSASRPQDRQFILSSKKLLLSDSGFYLCAWSPELNQPQHFGDGTRLSIL.